The clone carrying this T cell receptor (beta chain) was counted ten times or more. Its cognate antigen is unknown. The data were obtained in a study of CD8+CD57+ T cells in acquired aplastic anemia. Study information: Sorted CD4+ and CD8+ cell DNA averaged approximately 3.4 ug. Healthy donor CD4+ cell samples had a mean of roughly 10 million reads.

Genomic DNA templated the TCR beta VDJ and CDR3 profiling. TCRdb independently ran MiXCR on the reads; one entry per CDR3 protein. Of approximately 130,000 distinct CDR3 sequences listed, around 41% are singletons. Study observations and caveats: Patients and controls shared 25 to 30 CD8+ CDR3 sequences, highly expressed in patients.

V dropped 3 bases and J dropped 3; count of bases not matched to a gene: 7. Germline V gives CDR1 LGHDT, CDR2 YNNKEL (reference sequence). The CDR3 covers 17 residues. The chain uses TRBV3-1 and TRBJ2-6; TRBD1 matches at 8 bases. The sample comprised sorted CD4+, CD8+, or CD8+CD57+ T cells (not recorded which) from PBMCs. This TCR was recovered from a human donor in good health, serving as a control. Here the CDR3 DNA reads TGTGCCAGCAGCCAGGGAGACAGGGGAGTTGGGGCCAACGTCCTGACTTTC. Translated: CASSQGDRGVGANVLTF.